These 17 T cell receptor beta chains were sequenced from one sample in a study of blood T cell repertoires in COVID-19. Sequenced by immunoSEQ multiplex PCR; TCRdb stores in-frame clones only, minus some. Here the sample spans roughly 65,000 clones, 90% being singletons. Sequencing was done on a sample of peripheral blood. The receptor set was obtained from a man between 60 and 70 years old with acute or convalescent COVID-19.

The V call is TRBV4-1, the J call TRBJ1-3, with TRBD1 as a possible D gene (6 bases). Trimming removed 1 base at V and 0 bases at J, with 13 bases between. Germline assignment: CDR1 MGHRA and CDR2 YSYEKL. The CDR3 runs 17 residues. As DNA, the CDR3 is TGCGCCAGCAGCCAAGGAGGGACAACCAGCTCTGGAAACACCATATATTTT. Amino acids: CASSQGGTTSSGNTIYF.

V and J are TRBV18 and TRBJ1-6, with TRBD1 matching 9 bases. The CDR3 is 17 residues long. J lost 5 bases, V lost 3 bases, and 8 bases had no gene match. Germline CDR1 and CDR2: KGHSH and LQKENI. The CDR3 bases are TGTGCCAGCTCACCCATCAGACAGGGGGAAAATAATTCACCCCTCCACTTT. This gives the protein CASSPIRQGENNSPLHF.

The V call is TRBV6-1, the J call TRBJ2-7; tentatively, D is TRBD1 (6 bases). This CDR3 has 15 amino acids. Germline CDR1 is MNHNS and CDR2 is SASEGT. Trimming took 2 bases from V and 6 from J, leaving 17 bases between them. The CDR3 protein is CASSESSRGKFEQYF. In DNA, the CDR3 is TGTGCCAGCAGTGAATCTTCCAGGGGTAAATTCGAGCAGTACTTC.

The genes are TRBV10-3 and TRBJ1-2; D is perhaps TRBD1 (6 bases). The CDR3 sequence is 12 residues long. Germline V CDR1 and CDR2: ENHRY, SYGVKD. Between the trimmed V and J ends, which lost 11 bases and 8 bases, there was a span of 18 bases. The CDR3 here is CAVREDRYGYTF. The DNA of the CDR3 is TGTGCCGTCCGCGAGGACAGATACGGCTACACCTTC.

This sequence joins TRBV15 and TRBJ2-3; TRBD2 agrees at 12 bases. This CDR3 is built from 16 residues. V trimming: 3 bases; J trimming: 6 bases; junction bases outside the gene matches: 7. Germline V gene data show CDR1 as LNHNV and CDR2 as YYDKDF (reference sequence). The CDR3 is CATSRVTSGGPDTQYF. The CDR3 region has the DNA TGTGCCACCAGCAGGGTAACTAGCGGGGGGCCGGATACGCAGTATTTT.

J is TRBJ1-2 and V is TRBV19; TRBD1 is a possible D gene (6 bases). This CDR3 contains 17 residues. V lost 4 bases, J lost 0 bases, and 18 bases lay in between. Germline V gene lookup returns CDR1 LNHDA and CDR2 SQIVND (reference sequence). CDR3 in DNA: TGTGCCAGTAGTAGCGGACAGTCGCCGAATTCTAACTATGGCTACACCTTC. It translates to CASSSGQSPNSNYGYTF.

This clone showed up just once. The V call is TRBV29-1, the J call TRBJ1-1; 7 bases line up with TRBD1. Germline loops: CDR1 SQVTM, CDR2 ANQGSEA. Trimming cost V 7 bases and J 4 bases; bases outside gene matches: 3. The CDR3 spans 11 residues. CDR3 sequence (DNA): TGCAGCGGTGACAGGGCCACTGAAGCTTTCTTT. This codes for CSGDRATEAFF. Based on the CDR3 plus reference TRBV29-1 and TRBJ1-1, the full variable domain is SAVISQKPSRDICQRGTSLTIQCQVDSQVTMMFWYRQQPGQSLTLIATANQGSEATYESGFVIDKFPISRPNLTFSTLTVSNMSPEDSSIYLCSGDRATEAFFGQGTRLTVV.

The V call is TRBV28, the J call TRBJ2-7, with 9 bases matching TRBD1. After removal of 4 bases from V and 4 bases from J, the junction contained 8 bases not matched to a gene. CDR1 is MDHEN, CDR2 SYDVKM, per germline. The CDR3 is 15 residues long. For the CDR3, the DNA is TGTGCCAGCAGTTCTTCCGGGACAGGGCTTTACGAGCAGTACTTC. Its protein is CASSSSGTGLYEQYF. Filled out from reference TRBV28 and TRBJ2-7, the complete variable domain reads DVKVTQSSRYLVKRTGEKVFLECVQDMDHENMFWYRQDPGLGLRLIYFSYDVKMKEKGDIPEGYSVSREKKERFSLILESASTNQTSMYLCASSSSGTGLYEQYFGPGTRLTVT.

This chain connects TRBV5-5 to TRBJ2-2; D gene ambiguous. Trimming shortened V by 10 bases and J by 4 bases, and 11 bases separated the two germline ends. The CDR3 consists of 12 residues. Germline CDR1 SGHKS, CDR2 YYEKEE (reference sequence). The CDR3 sequence: CACPVFTGELFF. CDR3 nucleotides: TGTGCCTGCCCAGTCTTCACCGGGGAGCTGTTTTTT.

In its sample, this clone was seen a few times. This CDR3 is CASSRTSGDTDTQYF. The CDR3 DNA reads as TGTGCCAGCTCACGGACTAGCGGGGACACAGATACGCAGTATTTT. V gene TRBV18 combines with J gene TRBJ2-3, with 12 nucleotides matching TRBD2. Trimming removed 4 bases from V and 2 bases from J; junction bases left unmatched: 1. Per the germline V gene, CDR1 is KGHSH and CDR2 is LQKENI. The length of the CDR3 is 15 residues.

This clone was recorded a few times. The chain joins TRBV5-1 to TRBJ1-4, with TRBD1 matching over 8 bases. The trim removed 0 bases at V and 4 bases at J, leaving 8 bases unmatched. There are 17 residues in the CDR3. In germline, CDR1 is SGHRS, CDR2 YFSETQ. The CDR3 nucleotides are TGCGCCAGCAGCTTGGGGGGGACAGGTTCTATTAATGAAAAACTGTTTTTT. Translation gives CASSLGGTGSINEKLFF.

This clone has only one observation. J is TRBJ2-3 and V is TRBV5-1; D is undetermined. Germline values: CDR1 SGHRS, CDR2 YFSETQ. V was shortened by 6 bases and J by 9 bases, with 11 bases between the two germline ends. The CDR3 is made up of 11 amino acids. The CDR3 loop reads CASTLLYTQYF. DNA of the CDR3: TGCGCCAGCACCTTACTTTACACGCAGTATTTT.

This rearrangement joins TRBV19 to TRBJ1-3, with D unresolved. Germline CDR1 LNHDA, CDR2 SQIVND (reference sequence). This CDR3 is built from 14 residues. V dropped 5 bases and J dropped 0 bases, with 8 bases sitting between them. CDR3 sequence (DNA): TGTGCCAGTAGTCCAACAGTCTCTGGAAACACCATATATTTT. This sequence encodes CASSPTVSGNTIYF.

The V call is TRBV18, the J call TRBJ1-1, with a possible D match to TRBD1 (6 bases). The CDR3 length is 13 residues. V was clipped by 2 bases and J by 5 bases, with 9 bases between them. Germline V gene sequence: CDR1 KGHSH, CDR2 LQKENI. The CDR3 DNA reads as TGTGCCAGCTCACCATACAGGGAGACTGAAGCTTTCTTT. It translates to CASSPYRETEAFF.

The gene calls are TRBV5-1 and TRBJ1-1; D is possibly TRBD1 (6 bases). Deletions cut 4 bases from V and 0 bases from J, with 13 bases between. This CDR3 is 15 amino acids long. Germline CDR1 reads SGHRS; CDR2 reads YFSETQ. The CDR3 spells CASSLQGVMNTEAFF. The CDR3 DNA reads as TGCGCCAGCAGCCTACAGGGAGTGATGAACACTGAAGCTTTCTTT.

The V and J genes are TRBV10-3 and TRBJ1-1, with D perhaps matching TRBD1 (5 bases). The CDR3 has 15 amino acids. Trimming cost V 4 bases and J 1 base, with 13 bases left between them. CDR1 and CDR2 from the germline V gene are ENHRY and SYGVKD. The CDR3 DNA sequence: TGTGCCATCAGTGCCCGAAACCAGGGGAACACTGAAGCTTTCTTT. Its protein product is CAISARNQGNTEAFF.

V and J are TRBV6-5 and TRBJ1-2; possibly TRBD1 for D (5 bases). The CDR3 runs to 13 residues. Germline V gene sequence: CDR1 MNHEY, CDR2 SVGAGI. Trimming removed 7 bases from V and 4 bases from J, with 13 bases in between. The chain's CDR3 is CASTLRDSYGYTF. The CDR3 nucleotides are TGTGCCAGCACCCTCAGGGATAGCTATGGCTACACCTTC.